The clone carrying this T cell receptor beta chain was seen ten or more times. Its specificity is unknown. Trimming removed 2 bases from V and 1 base from J, with 8 bases in between. Germline assignment: CDR1 GTSNPN and CDR2 SVGIG (reference sequence). The length of the CDR3 is 13 residues. This sample stems from a study of regulatory T cells in long-lasting Graves disease. Study outcomes and limitations: Persistent disease showed a preference for TRBV28, TRBJ1-2 and TRBJ2-5. The number of shared public clonotypes was higher in persistent patients (around 2,700) than new patients (just over 950).

Described time point: newly diagnosed GD, antithyroid drugs for less than 3 months. Extracted RNA from PBMCs served as the source of the TCR library. The authors built TCR beta libraries using iRepertoire HTBI primers and Arm-PCR of CDR3 regions. TCRdb ran MiXCR on the multiplex PCR reads and lists one entry per CDR3 protein. The table has 500,000 or so distinct CDR3 sequences, 15% to 20% seen once. This sample was also put to use in a study of T cells in Graves' hyperthyroidism and ophthalmopathy. That paper states: Used for diagnoses were clinical symptoms, serum thyroxine and TRAb, thyroid ultrasound and orbital computed tomography. The primer set for the first-round RT-PCR of the TCR CDR3 was HTBI.

This sequence joins TRBV30 and TRBJ1-1, with D hard to call. The sequencing here drew on peripheral blood mononuclear cells (PBMCs), taken at new diagnosis, from a patient treated with antithyroid drugs. This receptor was identified in a man aged 40-50 years with Graves disease. The CDR3 is CAWSPDTNTEAFF. The CDR3 bases are TGTGCCTGGAGTCCCGACACGAACACTGAAGCTTTCTTT.